This T cell receptor (beta chain) was sequenced for a study of blood T cell repertoires in COVID-19. Profiled with immunoSEQ multiplex PCR; TCRdb holds only in-frame clones, not every one. The sample shows approximately 66,000 clones, 73% of them seen only once. The CDR3 consists of 13 residues. The germline gives CDR1 MNHNY, CDR2 SVGAGI (reference sequence). Unmatched junction bases numbered 2, after V lost 0 bases and J lost 6 bases. The receptor's source is a man in his sixties with acute or convalescent COVID-19. Sequences were obtained from peripheral blood. The rearrangement joins TRBV6-6 to TRBJ2-7; 7 bases agree with TRBD2. The CDR3 sequence: CASSYSLATEQYF. In nucleotides, the CDR3 is TGTGCCAGCAGTTACTCACTAGCGACCGAGCAGTACTTC.